This is a list of T cell receptor beta chains from one sample in a study of Graves' ophthalmopathy and Graves' hyperthyroidism. TCRdb re-derived calls from the multiplex PCR reads in MiXCR, one entry per CDR3 protein. The table has approximately 45,000 distinct CDR3 sequences, less than 65% seen once. Input material: peripheral blood. These receptors were obtained from an adult man with Graves' ophthalmopathy. The CDR3 runs from the conserved cysteine through the conserved F or W. The D gene is left open where the match is weak. Clone size is given for some rows only: seen once, a few or many times, or a class if the clone is expanded.

V gene: TRBV20-1; D gene: TRBD2; J gene: TRBJ2-1; clone size: -; CDR3 DNA: TGCAGTGCTAGAGTACCTGGTTTTGGACTAGCGGGAGGGGTAGGGAACAATGAGCAGTTCTTC; CDR3 protein: CSARVPGFGLAGGVGNNEQFF
V gene: TRBV20-1; D gene: TRBD2; J gene: TRBJ2-2; clone size: large; CDR3 DNA: TGCAGTGCTAGAGGTCATACTAGCGGAAACACCGGGGAGCTGTTTTTT; CDR3 protein: CSARGHTSGNTGELFF
V gene: TRBV29-1; D gene: -; J gene: TRBJ2-3; clone size: once; CDR3 DNA: TGCAGCGTTGGGCAGACGGCGGATTCCCACACAGATACGCAGTATTTT; CDR3 protein: CSVGQTADSHTDTQYF
V gene: TRBV29-1; D gene: -; J gene: TRBJ1-5; clone size: medium-sized; CDR3 DNA: TGCAGCGCCGGGTGGTCGAGGGATAAGGCTCAGCCCCAGCATTTT; CDR3 protein: CSAGWSRDKAQPQHF
V gene: TRBV7-3; D gene: TRBD2; J gene: TRBJ2-2; clone size: many; CDR3 DNA: TGTGCCAGCAGCCCAGCGGGGGGATACACCGGGGAGCTGTTTTTT; CDR3 protein: CASSPAGGYTGELFF
V gene: TRBV10-3; D gene: -; J gene: TRBJ2-1; clone size: few; CDR3 DNA: TGTGCCATCAGTGCAACCTACAATGAGCAGTTCTTC; CDR3 protein: CAISATYNEQFF
V gene: TRBV25-1; D gene: -; J gene: TRBJ2-1; clone size: -; CDR3 DNA: TGTGCCAGCAGTGCGCGAACGGGGGTAGTTGGTGAGCAGTTCTTC; CDR3 protein: CASSARTGVVGEQFF
V gene: TRBV7-8; D gene: -; J gene: TRBJ2-1; clone size: many; CDR3 DNA: TGTGCCAGCAGCTTAGCTGGGGCTTTAGTTTACAATGAGCAGTTCTTC; CDR3 protein: CASSLAGALVYNEQFF
V gene: TRBV14; D gene: -; J gene: TRBJ1-2; clone size: few; CDR3 DNA: TGTGCCAGCAGCCAAGCGCGGGGACACTATGGCTACACCTTC; CDR3 protein: CASSQARGHYGYTF
V gene: TRBV5-1; D gene: -; J gene: TRBJ2-7; clone size: -; CDR3 DNA: TGCGCCAGCAGCTTGGCGACAGGTGGTAGGGAGCAGTACTTC; CDR3 protein: CASSLATGGREQYF
V gene: TRBV7-2; D gene: TRBD2; J gene: TRBJ2-1; clone size: -; CDR3 DNA: TGTGCCAGGTTTTCTAGCGGGGGGAATGAGCAGTTCTTC; CDR3 protein: CARFSSGGNEQFF
V gene: TRBV7-9; D gene: -; J gene: TRBJ1-4; clone size: many; CDR3 DNA: TGTGCCAGCAGCTTAGGCAGGAGTCAGAATGAAAAACTGTTTTTT; CDR3 protein: CASSLGRSQNEKLFF
V gene: TRBV3-1; D gene: TRBD2; J gene: TRBJ2-7; clone size: many; CDR3 DNA: TGTGCCAGCAGCCAAGCTCCGGGGGGGCACTACGAGCAGTACTTC; CDR3 protein: CASSQAPGGHYEQYF